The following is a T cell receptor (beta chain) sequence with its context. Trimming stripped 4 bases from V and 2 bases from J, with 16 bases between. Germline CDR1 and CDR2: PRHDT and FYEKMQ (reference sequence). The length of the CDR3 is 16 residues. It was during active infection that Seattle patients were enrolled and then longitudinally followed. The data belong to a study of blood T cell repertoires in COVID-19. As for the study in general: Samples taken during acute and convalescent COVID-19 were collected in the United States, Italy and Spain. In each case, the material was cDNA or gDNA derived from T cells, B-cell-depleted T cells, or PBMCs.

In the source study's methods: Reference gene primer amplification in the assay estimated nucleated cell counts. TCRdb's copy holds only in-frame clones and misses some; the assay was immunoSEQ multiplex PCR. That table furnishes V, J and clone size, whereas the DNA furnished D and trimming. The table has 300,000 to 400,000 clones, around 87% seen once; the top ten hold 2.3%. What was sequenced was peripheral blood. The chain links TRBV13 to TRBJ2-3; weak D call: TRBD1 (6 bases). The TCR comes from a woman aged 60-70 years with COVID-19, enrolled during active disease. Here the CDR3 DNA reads TGTGCCAGCAGCTCCCGCCAACAGGGATACACAGATACGCAGTATTTT. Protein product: CASSSRQQGYTDTQYF.